The sequence of this TCR beta chain was determined in a study of cytomegalovirus exposure and HLA in healthy donors. This CDR3 comprises 12 residues. Between the trimmed V and J ends, which lost 2 bases and 9 bases, there was a span of 10 bases. CDR1 is MNHNS and CDR2 is SASEGT in the germline V gene. With 60 Vbeta and 13 Jbeta primers, the PCR was carried out. The data were produced by immunoSEQ multiplex PCR, yet TCRdb's version contains in-frame clones alone and is incomplete. The sample has 130,000 to 150,000 clones, about 76% seen once; the top ten hold around 3%. A few counts support this clone.

The sequenced sample consisted of PBMCs. V and J are TRBV6-1 and TRBJ1-1; no firm D call. The source is a female donor in good health and CMV-seronegative. CDR3 protein: CASSERGRQAFF. As DNA, the CDR3 is TGTGCCAGCAGTGAAAGAGGGCGTCAAGCTTTCTTT.